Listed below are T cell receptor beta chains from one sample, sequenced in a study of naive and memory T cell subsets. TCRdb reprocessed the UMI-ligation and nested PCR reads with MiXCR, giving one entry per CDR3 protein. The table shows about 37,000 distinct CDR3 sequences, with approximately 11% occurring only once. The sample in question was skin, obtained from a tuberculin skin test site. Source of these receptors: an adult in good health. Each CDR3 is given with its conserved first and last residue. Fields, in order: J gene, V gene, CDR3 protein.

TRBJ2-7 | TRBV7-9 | CASSSFDTGGRYEQYF
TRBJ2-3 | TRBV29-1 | CSVVGGAKDTQYF
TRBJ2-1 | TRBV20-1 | CSARPGKKVVNEQFF
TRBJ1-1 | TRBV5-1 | CASSQLMNTEAFF
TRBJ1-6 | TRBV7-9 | CASSSTGGAYSPLHF
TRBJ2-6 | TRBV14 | CASRRAGGTGANVLTF
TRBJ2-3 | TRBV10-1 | CASSPSGDHTDTQYF
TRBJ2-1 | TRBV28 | CASSSTRVEQFF
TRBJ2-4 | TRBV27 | CASRTTGRAANIQYF
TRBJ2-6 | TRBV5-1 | CASSWSRGGANVLTF
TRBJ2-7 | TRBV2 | CASLAGASYEQYF
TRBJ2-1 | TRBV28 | CASGSGTYNEQFF
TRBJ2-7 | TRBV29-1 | CSVVGQGAYEQYF
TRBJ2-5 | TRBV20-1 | CSASTGQGKETQYF
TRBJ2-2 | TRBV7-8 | CASSLTTGFGTGELFF
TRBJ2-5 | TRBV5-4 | CASRGGASQETQYF
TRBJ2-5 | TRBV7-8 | CASSEGEAETQYF
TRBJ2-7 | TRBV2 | CASRRARDRGYEQYF
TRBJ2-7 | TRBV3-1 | CATAKTESSYEQYF
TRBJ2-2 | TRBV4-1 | CASSQEKGGDITGELFF
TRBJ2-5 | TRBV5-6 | CASSLESVETQYF
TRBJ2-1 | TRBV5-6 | CASSSEASGGYNEQFF
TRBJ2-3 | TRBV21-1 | CASSKGGQVYTDTQYF
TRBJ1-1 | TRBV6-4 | CASSTGSNTEAFF
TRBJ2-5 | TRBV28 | CASRTPSGQETQYF
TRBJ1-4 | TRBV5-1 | CASSLMGQGKKLFF
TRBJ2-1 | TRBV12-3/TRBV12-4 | CASSPPGGRVDEQFF
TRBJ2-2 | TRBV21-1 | CASSKGLAGLEGGELFF
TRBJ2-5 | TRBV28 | CASSLPGRPETQYF
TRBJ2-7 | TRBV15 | CATSREISYEQYF
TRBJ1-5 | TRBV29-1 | CSVRGGGGQPQHF